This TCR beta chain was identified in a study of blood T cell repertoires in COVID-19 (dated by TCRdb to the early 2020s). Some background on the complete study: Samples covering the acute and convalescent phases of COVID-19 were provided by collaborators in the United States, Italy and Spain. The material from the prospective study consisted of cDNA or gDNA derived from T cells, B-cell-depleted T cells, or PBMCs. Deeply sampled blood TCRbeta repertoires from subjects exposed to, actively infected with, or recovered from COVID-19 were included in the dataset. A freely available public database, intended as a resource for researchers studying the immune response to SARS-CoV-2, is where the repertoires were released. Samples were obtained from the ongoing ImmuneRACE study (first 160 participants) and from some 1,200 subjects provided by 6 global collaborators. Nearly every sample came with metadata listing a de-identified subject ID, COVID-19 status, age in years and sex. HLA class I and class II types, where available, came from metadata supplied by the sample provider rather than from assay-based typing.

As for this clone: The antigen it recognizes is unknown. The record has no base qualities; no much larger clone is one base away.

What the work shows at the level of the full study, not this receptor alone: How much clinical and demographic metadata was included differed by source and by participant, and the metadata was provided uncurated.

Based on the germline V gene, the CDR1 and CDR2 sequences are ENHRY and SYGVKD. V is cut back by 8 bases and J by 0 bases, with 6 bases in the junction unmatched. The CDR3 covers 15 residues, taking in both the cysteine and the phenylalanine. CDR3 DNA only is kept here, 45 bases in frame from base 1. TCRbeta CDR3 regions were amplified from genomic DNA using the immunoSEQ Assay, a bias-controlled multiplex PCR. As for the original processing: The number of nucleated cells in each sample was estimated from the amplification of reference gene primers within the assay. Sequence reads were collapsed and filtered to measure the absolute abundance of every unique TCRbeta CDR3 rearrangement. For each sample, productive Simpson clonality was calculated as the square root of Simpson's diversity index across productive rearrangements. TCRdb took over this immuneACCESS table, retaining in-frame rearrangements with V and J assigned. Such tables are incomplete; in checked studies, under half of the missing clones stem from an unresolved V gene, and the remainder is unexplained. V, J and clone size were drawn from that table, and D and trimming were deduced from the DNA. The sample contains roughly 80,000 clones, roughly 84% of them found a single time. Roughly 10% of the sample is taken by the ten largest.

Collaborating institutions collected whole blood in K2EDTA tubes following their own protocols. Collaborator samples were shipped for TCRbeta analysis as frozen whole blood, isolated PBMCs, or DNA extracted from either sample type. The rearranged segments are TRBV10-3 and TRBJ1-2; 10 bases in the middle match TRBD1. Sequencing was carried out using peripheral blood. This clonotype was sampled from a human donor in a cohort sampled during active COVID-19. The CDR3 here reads CAIGTGALANYGYTF. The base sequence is TGTGCCATCGGGACAGGGGCCCTAGCTAACTATGGCTACACCTTC.